Each of the 29 T cell receptor beta chains below was sequenced from the same sample in a study of T cells in localized non-small cell lung cancer. This table comes from immunoSEQ multiplex PCR, and its TCRdb copy is limited to in-frame clones, with some not included. The profile shows tens of thousands of clones, approximately 88% of them singletons. Sequenced here: peripheral blood, sampled before any cancer treatment. The receptors were gathered from a woman aged 35 to 75 with stage I lung adenocarcinoma.

This clone has only one observation. The chain uses TRBV5-8 and TRBJ2-7; D perhaps matches TRBD1 (7 bases). V dropped 3 bases and J dropped 4 bases, with 17 bases sitting between them. The CDR3 is 15 residues long. Germline V gene sequence: CDR1 SGHTS, CDR2 YDEGEE. CDR3 sequence: CASSSPWRGLYEQYF. CDR3 coding DNA: TGTGCCAGCAGCTCCCCCTGGAGGGGGCTATACGAGCAGTACTTC.

The rearrangement joins TRBV18 to TRBJ2-5; no clear D. The V end lost 2 bases, the J end lost 5 bases, and 6 bases lay between the germline ends. This CDR3 region has 12 residues. Germline V CDR1 and CDR2: KGHSH, LQKENI. CDR3 sequence reads: CASSPGAETQYF. CDR3 nucleotides: TGTGCCAGCTCACCAGGAGCCGAGACCCAGTACTTC.

In its sample, this clone was seen a few times. V and J are TRBV9 and TRBJ2-1; D is perhaps TRBD2 (6 bases). V lost 1 base and J lost 2, with 10 bases in between. Germline V gives CDR1 SGDLS, CDR2 YYNGEE. The CDR3 has 15 amino acids. This CDR3 is CASSVLSGTYNEQFF. The DNA for the CDR3 is TGTGCCAGCAGCGTACTTAGCGGTACCTACAATGAGCAGTTCTTC.

This chain links TRBV2 with TRBJ1-1; D is possibly TRBD1 (6 bases). Germline lookup yields CDR1 SNHLY and CDR2 FYNNEI. This CDR3 is 12 amino acids long. V lost 7 bases, J lost 4 bases, and 10 bases lay in between. The CDR3 DNA is TGTGCCAGCAAAAGGGGGGGCACTGAAGCTTTCTTT. It codes for CASKRGGTEAFF.

Only one count was recorded for this clone. The chain joins TRBV5-4 to TRBJ2-7; possibly TRBD1 for D (6 bases). Trimming took off 0 bases at V and 7 bases at J, with 11 bases between the two ends. From germline, CDR1 is SGHNT and CDR2 YYREEE (reference sequence). The CDR3 is 13 residues long. The CDR3 sequence is CASSLVSGAEQYF. Here the CDR3 DNA reads TGTGCCAGCAGCTTGGTTTCAGGGGCAGAGCAGTACTTC.

This sequence joins TRBV6-1 and TRBJ2-1, with a tentative D call TRBD1 (5 bases). V lost 3 bases, J lost 6 bases, and 12 bases lay in between. Germline V gives CDR1 MNHNS, CDR2 SASEGT. The CDR3 length is 14 residues. CDR3 residues: CASSDHLGVNEQFF. The CDR3 DNA reads TGTGCCAGCAGTGATCACCTAGGGGTCAATGAGCAGTTCTTC.

The chain has TRBV2 and TRBJ1-3; D possibly corresponds to TRBD1 (5 bases). V was trimmed by 7 bases and J by 3 bases, leaving 16 bases between them. The CDR3 length is 15 residues. Germline CDR1 and CDR2: SNHLY and FYNNEI. The CDR3 sequence is CASTEAGVHGNTIYF. CDR3 nucleotide sequence: TGTGCCAGCACGGAGGCGGGGGTACATGGAAACACCATATATTTT.

The genes are TRBV5-1 and TRBJ1-2; 7 positions agree with TRBD1. Germline CDR1 SGHRS, CDR2 YFSETQ. This CDR3 has 16 residues. Trimming removed 0 bases from V and 4 bases from J; junction bases left unmatched: 9. The CDR3 region is CASSLEISRDSYGYTF. DNA for the CDR3: TGCGCCAGCAGCTTGGAAATATCCCGGGACAGCTATGGCTACACCTTC.

The sample holds a few counts of this clone. The rearrangement uses TRBV19 and TRBJ2-1; no firm D call. This CDR3 is 12 amino acids long. Germline assignment: CDR1 LNHDA and CDR2 SQIVND (reference sequence). Trimming took 1 base from V and 9 from J, leaving 7 bases between them. This chain's CDR3 is CASSIGVGEQFF. Written as DNA, the CDR3 is TGTGCCAGTAGTATAGGGGTGGGTGAGCAGTTCTTC.

CDR3 residues: CASSSPRTASYEQYF. The CDR3 DNA follows: TGTGCCAGCAGCTCCCCCCGGACGGCTTCCTACGAGCAGTACTTC. The J gene is TRBJ2-7, the V gene TRBV27; D call uncertain. CDR1 and CDR2 from the germline V gene are MNHEY and SMNVEV (reference sequence). The ends were cut back, 6 bases at V and 1 base at J, with 16 bases in the middle. This CDR3 is 15 amino acids long.

V is TRBV5-6 and J is TRBJ2-5, with 8 bases aligning to TRBD1. J lost 8 bases, V lost 4 bases, and 16 bases had no gene match. Germline V gives CDR1 SGHDT, CDR2 YYEEEE. This CDR3 contains 16 residues. CDR3 nucleotide sequence: TGTGCCAGCAGCGTTCTCACAGGGGGTCTCATGTACACCCAGTACTTC. Translated: CASSVLTGGLMYTQYF.

The rearrangement links TRBV13 to TRBJ2-1, with D unresolved. The CDR3 has 13 residues. V lost 2 bases and J lost 6, with 8 bases in between. CDR1 PRHDT and CDR2 FYEKMQ come from the germline V gene (reference sequence). The CDR3 here is CASSLNVINEQFF. In nucleotides, the CDR3 is TGTGCCAGCAGCTTAAATGTGATCAATGAGCAGTTCTTC.

Remarks on this clone: The same CDR3 can be traced to other DNA sequences in this sample. V usage is TRBV5-1 and J usage is TRBJ1-4; D is unresolved. CDR1 is SGHRS, CDR2 YFSETQ, per germline. The CDR3 consists of 14 residues. V lost 0 bases and J 5 bases, leaving 8 bases between the germline ends. DNA of the CDR3: TGCGCCAGCAGCTTGGCCCCGGGGAATGAAAAACTGTTTTTT. Protein: CASSLAPGNEKLFF.

This chain connects TRBV6-1 to TRBJ1-1; 7 bases match TRBD1. Germline V lookup: CDR1 MNHNS, CDR2 SASEGT. J gave up 4 bases and V 4 bases, and 18 bases lay outside the gene matches. The CDR3 runs to 18 residues. CDR3 in DNA: TGTGCCAGCAGTGGTCGCCCGACCGGGGGACAGTTTTCCACTGAAGCTTTCTTT. Its protein is CASSGRPTGGQFSTEAFF.

V gene TRBV6-4 combines with J gene TRBJ1-5; D gene unclear. The V end lost 2 bases, the J end lost 0 bases, and 5 bases lay between the germline ends. CDR3 length equals 14 residues. In germline, CDR1 is MRHNA, CDR2 SNTAGT. The CDR3 is CASSDGGSNQPQHF. The DNA of the CDR3 is TGTGCCAGCAGTGACGGAGGTAGCAATCAGCCCCAGCATTTT.

This clone was detected a few times. The sample holds other DNA sequences that translate to the same CDR3. This chain's CDR3 is CASSQDRNTEAFF. The CDR3 nucleotides read TGCGCCAGCAGCCAAGACAGAAACACTGAAGCTTTCTTT. The chain uses TRBV4-3 and TRBJ1-1; D remains unclear. The CDR3 consists of 13 residues. Per the germline V gene, CDR1 is LGHNA and CDR2 is YSLEER. Trimming stripped 0 bases from V and 2 bases from J, with 4 bases between.

CDR3 protein: CASSLDAGTGSGYTF. The CDR3 nucleotides read TGTGCCAGCAGCTTGGATGCCGGGACAGGGAGTGGCTACACCTTC. The chain links TRBV5-4 to TRBJ1-2; 9 bases are a match to TRBD1. With 0 bases clipped from V and 7 bases from J, the junction kept 7 bases outside the gene matches. This CDR3 has 15 amino acids. Germline-derived CDR1 and CDR2 are SGHNT and YYREEE (reference sequence).

The chain employs TRBV6-6 and TRBJ1-5; no firm D call. V was shortened by 2 bases and J by 2 bases, with 10 bases between the two germline ends. CDR1 is MNHNY, CDR2 SVGAGI, per germline (reference sequence). This CDR3 contains 15 residues. In DNA form, the CDR3 reads TGTGCCAGCAGTTACAGGGCGGCGGGCAATCAGCCCCAGCATTTT. Its protein product is CASSYRAAGNQPQHF.

The V call is TRBV19, the J call TRBJ1-1, with D unclear. V was trimmed by 0 bases and J by 9 bases, leaving 14 bases between them. The CDR3 length is 14 residues. Germline V lookup: CDR1 LNHDA, CDR2 SQIVND (reference sequence). CDR3 residues: CASSIDGRPAQAFF. CDR3 DNA sequence: TGTGCCAGTAGTATAGATGGCAGACCGGCCCAAGCTTTCTTT.

The V call is TRBV2, the J call TRBJ2-6, with D perhaps matching TRBD1 (6 bases). The CDR3 spans 18 residues. V dropped 7 bases and J dropped 3 bases, with 22 bases sitting between them. The V gene's germline CDR1 is SNHLY and CDR2 FYNNEI. The CDR3 spells CASIRDNLLPGGANVLTF. The CDR3 DNA reads as TGTGCCAGCATCAGGGACAATTTGTTGCCAGGTGGGGCCAACGTCCTGACTTTC.

The chain has TRBV19 and TRBJ1-1; perhaps TRBD1 as D (5 bases). This CDR3 is built from 14 residues. Germline CDR1 LNHDA, CDR2 SQIVND (reference sequence). V lost 7 bases to trimming and J lost 4 bases, with 16 bases between them. The CDR3 DNA reads as TGTGCCAGTAAGGTCAACAGGAGGAGCACTGAAGCTTTCTTT. This translates into CASKVNRRSTEAFF.

The chain uses TRBV5-1 and TRBJ2-3; D uncertain. CDR3 length equals 13 residues. Germline CDR1 SGHRS, CDR2 YFSETQ. V gave up 6 bases and J gave up 2 bases, with 10 bases separating them. The CDR3 nucleotides read TGCGCCAGCATGTCAAGGGCCACAGATACGCAGTATTTT. It specifies CASMSRATDTQYF.

The chain couples TRBV5-1 to TRBJ2-3; possibly TRBD1 or TRBD2 for D (6 bases each). Germline V CDR1 and CDR2: SGHRS, YFSETQ. V lost 0 bases and J 2 bases, leaving 16 bases between the germline ends. This CDR3 is 17 amino acids long. The CDR3 nucleotides read TGCGCCAGCAGCTTGGAAACAGGGACTGTGAACACAGATACGCAGTATTTT. This translates into CASSLETGTVNTDTQYF.

J is TRBJ2-3 and V is TRBV5-4, with TRBD1 matching over 9 bases. CDR1 is SGHNT and CDR2 is YYREEE in the germline V gene (reference sequence). The CDR3 is 13 amino acids. J was trimmed by 6 bases and V by 3 bases; bases with no gene match: 2. As DNA, the CDR3 is TGTGCCAGCAGCTACGACAGGGGGGATACGCAGTATTTT. Its protein product is CASSYDRGDTQYF.

The rearrangement joins TRBV28 to TRBJ1-6; D ambiguous. The ends were cut back, 1 base at V and 0 bases at J, with 7 bases in the middle. Germline V gene data show CDR1 as MDHEN and CDR2 as SYDVKM. The CDR3 length is 16 residues. CDR3 loop: CASSLSASSYNSPLHF. CDR3 bases: TGTGCCAGCAGTTTATCGGCGAGCTCCTATAATTCACCCCTCCACTTT.

The V and J genes are TRBV18 and TRBJ1-1, with D possibly TRBD1 on 6 matching bases. Germline V gives CDR1 KGHSH, CDR2 LQKENI. V was clipped by 2 bases and J by 3 bases, with 13 bases between them. This CDR3 has 15 residues. The CDR3 here is CASSPLTGRDTEAFF. Written as DNA, the CDR3 is TGTGCCAGCTCACCATTAACAGGGAGGGACACTGAAGCTTTCTTT.

The rearrangement joins TRBV6-1 to TRBJ2-2; D gene unclear. Trimming left V 2 bases short and J 3 bases short, with 10 bases between. In germline, CDR1 is MNHNS, CDR2 SASEGT. CDR3 length equals 15 residues. CDR3 DNA: TGTGCCAGCAGTGAAAGGTCCCAGCACACCGGGGAGCTGTTTTTT. Translated: CASSERSQHTGELFF.

The V call is TRBV6-1, the J call TRBJ1-5; unclear D gene. CDR1 MNHNS and CDR2 SASEGT come from the germline V gene. V lost 7 bases to trimming and J lost 6 bases, with 10 bases between them. The CDR3 loop spans 12 amino acids. CDR3 residues: CASKYSGQPQHF. As DNA, the CDR3 is TGTGCCAGCAAATATTCCGGTCAGCCCCAGCATTTT.

The chain uses TRBV19 and TRBJ2-3; D not certain. Germline loops: CDR1 LNHDA, CDR2 SQIVND (reference sequence). V shed 1 base and J shed 0 bases, with 8 bases lying between them. This CDR3 is 15 amino acids long. The DNA for the CDR3 is TGTGCCAGTAGTATAGGTACTACTAGCACAGATACGCAGTATTTT. It codes for CASSIGTTSTDTQYF.